The 10 T cell receptor beta chains below were found in one sample sequenced in a study of CD8 T cells in ankylosing spondylitis (dated by TCRdb to about 2017). No antigen is known for these receptors. What the authors observed across the whole study: A TCR beta motif of 7 or 8 highly homologous amino acid variants appeared characteristic of blood from ankylosing spondylitis patients.

The library was generated by 5' RACE. The instrument was an Illumina HiSeq 2500. The raw public data were reprocessed by TCRdb itself: fastp quality trimming at Q25, MiXCR clonotype calling, in-frame beta chains only. Every entry covers one CDR3 protein and lists the most common genes and DNA from its rows. Counted in this sample were roughly 670,000 distinct CDR3 sequences; under 20% of them appeared once. About 20% of the sample comes from the top ten. Sequences were obtained from blood, either unsorted or a sorted T cell fraction (not recorded which). The receptors originated from a male donor with ankylosing spondylitis.

The V call is TRBV12-3 or TRBV12-4, the J call TRBJ2-1, with 14 bases that match TRBD2. J lost 6 bases, V lost 6 bases, and 10 bases had no gene match. This CDR3 has 17 residues. In DNA form, the CDR3 reads TGTGCCAGCAGCTACGGGGGACTAGCGGGAGAGGGCAATGAGCAGTTCTTC. Its translation is CASSYGGLAGEGNEQFF.

This clonotype was detected only a few times. The V and J genes are TRBV5-1 and TRBJ1-6; D unresolved. Per the germline V gene, CDR1 is SGHRS and CDR2 is YFSETQ. Trimming shortened V by 0 bases and J by 7 bases, and 8 bases separated the two germline ends. The CDR3 contains 14 residues. CDR3: CASSLVVENSPLHF. Here the CDR3 DNA reads TGCGCCAGCAGCTTGGTGGTAGAGAATTCACCCCTCCACTTT.

V gene TRBV5-1 combines with J gene TRBJ2-6; TRBD2 matches at 14 bases. J lost 2 bases, V lost 4 bases, and 5 bases had no gene match. Germline V gene lookup returns CDR1 SGHRS and CDR2 YFSETQ. This CDR3 is built from 18 residues. The CDR3 loop is CASSPATSGGAGANVLTF. Here the CDR3 DNA reads TGCGCCAGCAGCCCTGCGACTAGCGGGGGGGCTGGGGCCAACGTCCTGACTTTC.

The chain uses TRBV15 and TRBJ2-7; TRBD1 matches at 9 bases. This CDR3 contains 16 residues. V lost 3 bases and J lost 3; bases outside the gene matches: 9. From germline, CDR1 is LNHNV and CDR2 YYDKDF (reference sequence). The DNA of the CDR3 is TGTGCCACCAGCAGGCAAAAGGGACAGGGAGGCTACGAGCAGTACTTC. Its protein product is CATSRQKGQGGYEQYF.

This clonotype has a handful of counts. The chain combines TRBV6-1 with TRBJ2-7; 7 bases align to TRBD1. The CDR3 is made up of 15 amino acids. Germline CDR1 and CDR2: MNHNS and SASEGT. The ends lost 7 bases at V and 3 bases at J; junction bases unmatched: 12. DNA of the CDR3: TGTGCCAGCAAAAAACACGGGACAGACAACTACGAGCAGTACTTC. Translated, it gives CASKKHGTDNYEQYF.

This clonotype was seen a few times. J is TRBJ2-1 and V is TRBV13; TRBD2 matches 13 bases. Germline trimming cut 5 bases from V and 2 bases from J; bases unmatched to any gene: 3. The germline V gene has CDR1 PRHDT and CDR2 FYEKMQ (reference sequence). This CDR3 is built from 16 residues. CDR3 protein: CASSTGTSGAYNEQFF. The DNA for the CDR3 is TGTGCCAGCAGCACAGGGACTAGCGGGGCCTACAATGAGCAGTTCTTC.

CDR3 DNA: TGTGCCAGCAGTTTCTCGGACGGATTCAATCAGCCCCAGCATTTT. Its protein is CASSFSDGFNQPQHF. The chain is built from TRBV6-2 or TRBV6-3 and TRBJ1-5, with D uncertain. V was pared by 4 bases and J by 3 bases, with 13 bases between. The germline CDR1 and CDR2 sequences are MNHEY and SVGEGT. CDR3 size: 15 residues.

The chain joins TRBV5-6 to TRBJ1-1; TRBD1 might be the D (6 bases). Per the germline V gene, CDR1 is SGHDT and CDR2 is YYEEEE. The length of the CDR3 is 15 residues. Trimming shortened V by 1 base and J by 1 base, and 11 bases separated the two germline ends. The CDR3 DNA follows: TGTGCCAGCAGCTTGCCGACAGGACAGAACACTGAAGCTTTCTTT. Translating it yields CASSLPTGQNTEAFF.

This clonotype was recorded a few times. V usage is TRBV4-1 and J usage is TRBJ2-7, with a possible D match to TRBD1 (6 bases). CDR3 length: 14 residues. V was shortened by 1 base and J by 7 bases, with 14 bases between the two germline ends. Germline V gives CDR1 MGHRA, CDR2 YSYEKL. CDR3 DNA sequence: TGCGCCAGCAGCCAAGGTACAGGGCTTAGGGAGCAGTACTTC. As protein: CASSQGTGLREQYF.

The chain joins TRBV10-3 to TRBJ1-5; D possibly corresponds to TRBD1 (6 bases). Between the trimmed V and J ends, which lost 6 bases and 4 bases, there was a span of 13 bases. The CDR3 has 14 amino acids. Germline lookup yields CDR1 ENHRY and CDR2 SYGVKD. Here the CDR3 DNA reads TGTGCCATCAGATCCGGGACACCTAATCAGCCCCAGCATTTT. It codes for CAIRSGTPNQPQHF.